This section outlines one T cell receptor beta chain sequence together with its context. Its specific antigen is unknown. Nothing much larger sits one base from this clone, and base qualities are not available. The entry originates in a study of blood T cell repertoires in COVID-19 (TCRdb year 2020). In terms of the full investigation: Samples covering the acute and convalescent phases of COVID-19 were provided by collaborators in the United States, Italy and Spain. The material from the prospective study consisted of cDNA or gDNA derived from T cells, B-cell-depleted T cells, or PBMCs. Samples came from the ongoing ImmuneRACE study (first 160 participants) plus 1,254 subjects from 6 global collaborators. Where available, HLA class I and class II types were taken from metadata supplied by the sample provider and were not determined by assay-based typing. The repertoires were made available in a free public database intended to serve as a resource for research on the immune response to SARS-CoV-2. The dataset comprised deeply sampled blood TCRbeta repertoires from subjects exposed to, actively infected with, or recovered from COVID-19. The sample metadata nearly always contained a de-identified subject ID, COVID-19 status, age in years and sex. Broad study findings and their caveats: Clinical and demographic metadata were provided uncurated, with the amount varying by source and participant.

The V end loses 8 bases and the J end loses 3 bases, and a stretch of 14 bases separates them. According to the germline V gene, CDR1 reads SNHLY and CDR2 reads FYNNEI. The CDR3 contains 14 residues, cysteine and phenylalanine counted. Only CDR3 DNA remains: 42 bases, in frame from the first base. In the prospective study, participants were 18 to 89 years old, resided in fewer than 25 geographic areas of the United States, and were enrolled through a virtual design. In the prospective study, participants were assigned to cohorts based on the clinical history participants reported in a screening survey and a study questionnaire. Recovered participants in ImmuneRACE Cohort 3 were defined as having two consecutive negative NP/OP PCR tests, clearance from a healthcare professional, or resolution of symptoms. Mobile phlebotomists in the prospective study collected whole blood, serum and a nasopharyngeal or oropharyngeal swab from every participant. Over a roughly 2-month period, participants in the prospective study had the option of providing additional blood draws and questionnaires. Before DNA extraction, blood samples from the prospective study were shipped at room temperature or frozen.

TCRbeta CDR3 regions were amplified from genomic DNA using the immunoSEQ Assay, a bias-controlled multiplex PCR. For the original study's pipeline: Nucleated cell counts per sample were estimated from amplification of reference gene primers within the assay. Sequence reads were collapsed and filtered to measure the absolute abundance of every unique TCRbeta CDR3 rearrangement. For each sample, productive Simpson clonality was calculated as the square root of Simpson's diversity index over productive rearrangements. Entries here come from immuneACCESS through TCRdb and include only in-frame sequences with V and J called. Some clones fail to appear in such tables; in the studies checked, an unresolved V gene covers under half of the shortfall, and the cause of the remainder is unknown. For V, J and clone size, that table is used; D and trimming come from the DNA. The sample table records over 400,000 clones; 88% of these occur just once. The ten largest clones take up 8.3% of the sample.

This receptor chain uses TRBV2 and TRBJ1-5; TRBD1 might be the D gene, on 6 matching bases. The TCR was taken from a woman aged 60-75 years who had recovered from COVID-19. Material for sequencing was PBMCs or T cells enriched from blood (not recorded which). At the DNA level, the sequence is TGTGCCAGCTCTAGGGACACCCTCAATCAGCCCCAGCATTTT. Translated, this is CASSRDTLNQPQHF.